This T cell receptor beta chain was documented in a study of blood T cell repertoires in COVID-19. Donors were grouped by their self-reported clinical history. J lost 0 bases, V lost 1 base, and 1 base had no gene match. Germline V gene lookup returns CDR1 SGHNT and CDR2 YYREEE (reference sequence). This CDR3 region has 15 residues. The repertoire was sequenced with immunoSEQ multiplex PCR; TCRdb's copy has only in-frame clones and lacks some. Among hundreds of thousands of clones listed, more than 75% were seen once. The rearrangement uses TRBV5-4 and TRBJ2-3, with 8 positions matching TRBD2. Material: PBMCs or T cells enriched from blood (not recorded which). The origin of this receptor is a man between 60 and 70 years old who had recovered from COVID-19. CDR3: CASSLSSGSTDTQYF. The DNA for the CDR3 is TGTGCCAGCAGCTTGTCTAGCGGGAGCACAGATACGCAGTATTTT.